A single T cell receptor (beta chain) is shown here with its context. The data originate from a study of shared clonotypes between healthy human individuals. Generated by immunoSEQ multiplex PCR, the TCRdb table keeps only in-frame clones and is missing some. The table has approximately 2,300,000 clones, around 92% seen once. Germline values: CDR1 SGHRS, CDR2 YFSETQ. Germline trimming cut 0 bases from V and 7 bases from J; bases unmatched to any gene: 5. The CDR3 loop spans 14 amino acids. The V gene is TRBV5-1, the J gene TRBJ2-5, with TRBD1 matching 8 bases. Sequencing used naive CD4+ T cells from PBMCs. Subset noted: CD45RA+ positively selected. The TCR comes from a young man in good health. Some clones in this sample may be carry-over from other donors' samples. CDR3 coding DNA: TGCGCCAGCAGCTTGGACAGGGGGTCAGGGACCCAGTACTTC. Protein: CASSLDRGSGTQYF.